This entry is about one T cell receptor beta chain. The protocol was immunoSEQ multiplex PCR, while the TCRdb copy is restricted to in-frame clones and leaves out a portion. The table shows approximately 460,000 clones, with 80% to 90% occurring only once. Deletions cut 4 bases from V and 6 bases from J, with 6 bases between. The CDR3 loop spans 12 amino acids. Germline-derived CDR1 and CDR2 are MNHEY and SVGEGT. The data originate from a study of Ad26.COV2.S vaccination and SARS-CoV-2 variants. This sample's treatment: some 20 received Ad26.COV2.S at low or high dose, single or two shots; several received placebo; per-sample allocation not given. Day 63 following the first vaccine or placebo injection was when the samples were taken.

Source: peripheral blood, taken in a trial of Ad26.COV2.S vaccine versus placebo. The V call is TRBV6-2 or TRBV6-3, the J call TRBJ1-4; unclear D gene. This sequence was found in a person between 18 and 65 years old who received the Ad26.COV2.S COVID-19 vaccine or a placebo. The CDR3 DNA sequence: TGTGCCAGCAGTTTGTTCGATGAAAAACTGTTTTTT. Encoded protein: CASSLFDEKLFF.